Listed below are T cell receptor beta chains from one sample, sequenced in a study of Ad26.COV2.S vaccination and SARS-CoV-2 variants. The method was immunoSEQ multiplex PCR; TCRdb's version includes in-frame clones alone and lacks a portion of them. The sample yields around 300,000 clones, 88% seen once. Material: peripheral blood, obtained in a trial of Ad26.COV2.S vaccine versus placebo. Every receptor here comes from a person aged 18 to 59 who received the Ad26.COV2.S COVID-19 vaccine or a placebo. CDR3s include the opening cysteine and the closing phenylalanine or tryptophan. A D gene is named only where the DNA matches it firmly. The size of a clone is reported for some rows only, either as once, few or many, or as a class for expanded clones.

D	J	V	size	CDR3	DNA
TRBD1	TRBJ1-6	TRBV27	-	CASSRAGTDNSPLHF	TGTGCCAGCAGTCGCGCCGGGACAGATAATTCACCCCTCCACTTT
TRBD2	TRBJ2-2	TRBV4-3	once	CASSRSGGNTGELFF	TGCGCCAGCAGCCGAAGCGGGGGGAACACCGGGGAGCTGTTTTTT
-	TRBJ2-1	TRBV11-2	-	CASRHRESEVDEQFF	TGTGCCAGCAGACACAGGGAGTCCGAGGTGGATGAGCAGTTCTTC
-	TRBJ2-6	TRBV5-1	-	CASTWGSGANVLTF	TGCGCCAGCACCTGGGGCTCTGGGGCCAACGTCCTGACTTTC
-	TRBJ2-1	TRBV5-8	-	CASTWTVPYNEQFF	TGTGCCAGCACCTGGACAGTGCCCTACAATGAGCAGTTCTTC
TRBD2	TRBJ2-1	TRBV7-6	once	CASSLAEVSYNEQFF	TGTGCCAGCAGCCTAGCGGAGGTATCCTACAATGAGCAGTTCTTC
-	TRBJ2-7	TRBV4-2	-	CASSQDQVSYEQYF	TGTGCCAGCAGCCAAGATCAGGTTTCCTACGAGCAGTACTTC
-	TRBJ1-2	TRBV5-4	once	CASSLATTRASGGYTF	TGTGCCAGCAGCTTGGCTACGACGAGGGCGTCAGGAGGCTACACCTTC
-	TRBJ1-2	TRBV11-2	-	CASSFLRYRGLANYGYTF	TGTGCCAGCAGCTTCCTCCGGTATAGGGGGTTAGCTAACTATGGCTACACCTTC
-	TRBJ2-5	TRBV19	-	CASSRMFGQETQYF	TGTGCCAGTAGCCGAATGTTTGGCCAAGAGACCCAGTACTTC
-	TRBJ1-3	TRBV5-5	few	CASSLDYSGNTIYF	TGTGCCAGCAGCCTAGACTACTCTGGAAACACCATATATTTT
-	TRBJ1-1	TRBV12-5	few	CASGFAPGLGNTEAFF	TGTGCTAGTGGTTTCGCTCCGGGACTTGGGAACACTGAAGCTTTCTTT
-	TRBJ2-2	TRBV28	-	CASTGFGELFF	TGTGCCAGCACCGGATTCGGGGAGCTGTTTTTT
-	TRBJ2-7	TRBV5-3	-	CARSFSPDRDGPYEQYF	TGTGCCAGAAGCTTTAGCCCCGATCGGGACGGACCCTACGAGCAGTACTTC
TRBD1	TRBJ1-4	TRBV28	-	CASSLGTGATNEKLFF	TGTGCCAGCAGTTTGGGTACAGGGGCAACTAATGAAAAACTGTTTTTT
-	TRBJ1-5	TRBV3-1/TRBV3-2	-	CASSQDSTINQPQHF	TGTGCCAGCAGCCAAGACTCCACAATCAATCAGCCCCAGCATTTT
TRBD1	TRBJ2-7	TRBV6-5	-	CASQGQGSYEQYF	TGTGCCAGCCAGGGACAGGGGTCCTACGAGCAGTACTTC
TRBD2	TRBJ2-3	TRBV9	-	CASSVGGREADTQYF	TGTGCCAGCAGCGTAGGCGGGAGAGAGGCAGATACGCAGTATTTT
-	TRBJ1-4	TRBV4-3	-	CASSRSGQTNEKLFF	TGCGCCAGCAGCCGGTCAGGACAGACTAATGAAAAACTGTTTTTT
-	TRBJ2-3	TRBV2	-	CASSEGSITDTQYF	TGTGCCAGCAGTGAGGGAAGTATCACAGATACGCAGTATTTT
TRBD2	TRBJ2-2	TRBV6-4	-	CASSGGSNTGELFF	TGTGCCAGCAGTGGCGGGAGCAACACCGGGGAGCTGTTTTTT
-	TRBJ1-3	TRBV13	-	CASSSRTGTAGDTIYF	TGTGCCAGCAGCTCCAGAACCGGGACGGCGGGGGACACCATATATTTT
-	TRBJ1-1	TRBV27	-	CASSLNGQPEAFF	TGTGCCAGCAGTTTGAATGGACAGCCTGAAGCTTTCTTT
-	TRBJ1-1	TRBV7-2	-	CASSPGAANTEAFF	TGTGCCAGCAGCCCCGGGGCGGCGAACACTGAAGCTTTCTTT
TRBD1	TRBJ1-5	TRBV30	-	CAWSPGTGFRQPQHF	TGTGCCTGGAGTCCCGGGACAGGGTTCCGGCAGCCCCAGCATTTT
TRBD2	TRBJ2-7	TRBV5-1	-	CASSTLAGTSTYEQYF	TGCGCCAGCAGCACGCTAGCGGGGACCAGTACCTACGAGCAGTACTTC
-	TRBJ1-1	TRBV19	-	CAIRGKGTEAFF	TGTGCCATTCGGGGAAAGGGCACTGAAGCTTTCTTT
-	TRBJ2-5	TRBV28	-	CASSLAGLETQYF	TGTGCCAGCAGTTTAGCGGGCCTGGAGACCCAGTACTTC
-	TRBJ1-1	TRBV6-5	-	CASKSRPSTEAFF	TGTGCCAGCAAGTCCAGGCCGAGCACTGAAGCTTTCTTT
TRBD1	TRBJ1-1	TRBV4-3	once	CASSQRQGSEAFF	TGCGCCAGCAGCCAGAGACAGGGCTCTGAAGCTTTCTTT
-	TRBJ2-7	TRBV7-2	few	CASSPSSSYEQYF	TGTGCCAGCAGCCCGAGTAGCTCCTACGAGCAGTACTTC
TRBD1	TRBJ2-2	TRBV28	-	CASSPTGVNTGELFF	TGTGCCAGCAGCCCGACAGGGGTTAACACCGGGGAGCTGTTTTTT
-	TRBJ1-3	TRBV14	-	CASSLAGVSGNTIYF	TGTGCCAGCAGCTTAGCAGGGGTATCTGGAAACACCATATATTTT
-	TRBJ2-7	TRBV9	once	CASSVGAGRSYEQYF	TGTGCCAGCAGCGTAGGTGCTGGCCGTAGCTACGAGCAGTACTTC
-	TRBJ1-5	TRBV7-9	many	CASSDSRNQPQHF	TGTGCCAGCAGCGACAGCAGAAATCAGCCCCAGCATTTT
TRBD1	TRBJ2-7	TRBV28	few	CASSRQGTYYEQYF	TGTGCCAGCAGTCGACAGGGGACCTACTACGAGCAGTACTTC
TRBD1	TRBJ1-2	TRBV5-5	-	CASSLDRGYGYTF	TGTGCCAGCAGCTTGGACAGGGGCTATGGCTACACCTTC
TRBD1	TRBJ1-4	TRBV5-5	-	CASSSRQGVLNEKLFF	TGTGCCAGCAGCTCGAGACAGGGGGTCCTTAATGAAAAACTGTTTTTT
TRBD2	TRBJ2-7	TRBV10-3	-	CAVREVEEQYF	TGTGCGGTGCGGGAGGTGGAAGAGCAGTACTTC
-	TRBJ2-7	TRBV5-1	-	CASSLEAPRGYEQYF	TGCGCCAGCAGCTTGGAAGCACCGAGGGGTTACGAGCAGTACTTC
TRBD1	TRBJ1-1	TRBV5-1	-	CASSPEGAVNTEAFF	TGCGCCAGCAGCCCCGAGGGGGCCGTCAACACTGAAGCTTTCTTT
-	TRBJ1-6	TRBV11-3	once	CASSLGGDSPLHF	TGTGCCAGCAGCTTAGGGGGTGATTCACCCCTCCACTTT
-	TRBJ2-1	TRBV3-1/TRBV3-2	few	CASSQRGAAYNEQFF	TGTGCCAGCAGCCAACGGGGGGCGGCCTACAATGAGCAGTTCTTC
-	TRBJ2-2	TRBV12-5	-	CASGLVDRTGELFF	TGTGCTAGTGGTTTGGTGGACAGAACCGGGGAGCTGTTTTTT
-	TRBJ2-3	TRBV27	once	CASSLQDTSDTQYF	TGTGCCAGCAGTTTACAGGACACATCAGATACGCAGTATTTT
TRBD2	TRBJ2-1	TRBV10-3	-	CAISESVAGAGNNEQFF	TGTGCCATCAGTGAGTCAGTAGCGGGAGCGGGAAACAATGAGCAGTTCTTC
-	TRBJ2-7	TRBV13	-	CASSSTTVYEQYF	TGTGCCAGCAGCTCGACGACGGTGTACGAGCAGTACTTC